The 21 T cell receptor beta chains below were found in one sample sequenced in a study of CD8 T cells in ankylosing spondylitis. Study-level results: A TCR beta motif of under 10 highly homologous variants appeared characteristic of ankylosing spondylitis blood.

Using its own MiXCR run on the 5' RACE reads, TCRdb lists one record per CDR3 protein. The sample records around 450,000 distinct CDR3 sequences, roughly 27% being singletons. No antigens are known for them. Sequences were obtained from blood, either unsorted or a sorted T cell fraction (not recorded which). The receptors shown here come from a male donor with ankylosing spondylitis.

This clonotype was detected only a few times. The chain employs TRBV7-9 and TRBJ2-1; 9 bases are shared with TRBD1. The germline V gene has CDR1 SEHNR and CDR2 FQNEAQ (reference sequence). CDR3 length: 16 amino acids. After removal of 1 base from V and 7 bases from J, the junction contained 8 bases not matched to a gene. The chain's CDR3 is CASSLERTGVENEQFF. Written as DNA, the CDR3 is TGTGCCAGCAGCTTAGAACGGACAGGGGTGGAAAATGAGCAGTTCTTC.

This clonotype was observed a handful of times. This sequence joins TRBV11-2 and TRBJ2-7, with 8 positions matching TRBD2. The CDR3 has 15 amino acids. V trimming: 5 bases; J trimming: 2 bases; junction bases outside the gene matches: 8. Germline assignment: CDR1 SGHAT and CDR2 FQNNGV. The CDR3 DNA follows: TGTGCCAGCAGCGGCGGGGTAGCGGGAACCTACGAGCAGTACTTC. The encoded protein is CASSGGVAGTYEQYF.

The gene calls are TRBV12-3 or TRBV12-4 and TRBJ2-1; TRBD2 might be the D (6 bases). The length of the CDR3 is 15 residues. V dropped 6 bases and J dropped 7 bases, with 19 bases sitting between them. The CDR3 DNA reads TGTGCCAGCAGATATAATCTGGCGGGAAAGAATGAGCAGTTCTTC. Protein sequence: CASRYNLAGKNEQFF.

The chain joins TRBV3-1 to TRBJ2-5; the D is unclear. Trimming took 1 base from V and 2 from J, leaving 5 bases between them. Germline-derived CDR1 and CDR2 are LGHDT and YNNKEL (reference sequence). The CDR3 totals 13 residues. CDR3: CASSQGMQETQYF. CDR3 nucleotide sequence: TGTGCCAGCAGCCAAGGCATGCAAGAGACCCAGTACTTC.

This clonotype was detected only a few times. The chain couples TRBV20-1 to TRBJ2-1, with D possibly matching TRBD2 (5 bases). CDR3 length equals 14 residues. Germline assignment: CDR1 DFQATT and CDR2 SNEGSKA (reference sequence). Trimming took off 8 bases at V and 0 bases at J, with 14 bases between the two ends. Here the CDR3 reads CSPQRTSSYNEQFF. As DNA, the CDR3 is TGCAGTCCCCAGCGGACGAGCTCCTACAATGAGCAGTTCTTC.

The chain combines TRBV12-3 or TRBV12-4 with TRBJ1-1; D gene ambiguous. The V end lost 3 bases, the J end lost 7 bases, and 6 bases lay between the germline ends. The CDR3 spans 11 residues. The CDR3 sequence is CASSFLGEAFF. DNA for the CDR3: TGTGCCAGCAGTTTCTTAGGTGAAGCTTTCTTT.

The table lists this clonotype with a few counts. The V and J genes are TRBV5-1 and TRBJ2-3, with a possible D match to TRBD1 (6 bases). CDR1 is SGHRS, CDR2 YFSETQ, per germline. The CDR3 has 14 residues. The germline V and J ends were trimmed by 4 bases and 6 bases, with 15 bases remaining between them. For the CDR3, the DNA is TGCGCCAGCAGCGACGTACAGGGACCCGATACGCAGTATTTT. This encodes CASSDVQGPDTQYF.

J is TRBJ2-1 and V is TRBV12-3 or TRBV12-4; no clear D. There are 11 residues in the CDR3. Trimming stripped 4 bases from V and 9 bases from J, with 7 bases between. In DNA form, the CDR3 reads TGTGCCAGCAGTTATTTCGTTGAGCAGTTCTTC. As protein: CASSYFVEQFF.

The rearrangement links TRBV5-1 to TRBJ1-3; 9 positions match TRBD1. The CDR3 loop spans 16 amino acids. Trimming took 0 bases from V and 4 from J; bases not matched to a gene: 5. Germline V gives CDR1 SGHRS, CDR2 YFSETQ. CDR3 sequence (DNA): TGCGCCAGCAGCTTGGGGACAGGGGAAATCGGAAACACCATATATTTT. Residues: CASSLGTGEIGNTIYF.

In this sample, this clonotype turned up a few times. V and J are TRBV12-3 or TRBV12-4 and TRBJ1-5; 8 bases match TRBD1. Trimming took 0 bases from V and 3 from J; bases not matched to a gene: 4. This CDR3 contains 16 residues. Here the CDR3 DNA reads TGTGCCAGCAGTTTAGCCGGGACAGGAAACAATCAGCCCCAGCATTTT. Translating it yields CASSLAGTGNNQPQHF.

This clonotype was detected only a few times. V gene TRBV20-1 combines with J gene TRBJ2-1; perhaps TRBD2 as D (5 bases). CDR1 and CDR2 (germline): DFQATT, SNEGSKA (reference sequence). This CDR3 comprises 12 residues. The germline V and J ends were trimmed by 6 bases and 13 bases, with 19 bases remaining between them. CDR3 coding DNA: TGCAGTGCCCGAGAGGGAACCCTTGATCAGTTCTTC. Amino acid sequence: CSAREGTLDQFF.

The chain employs TRBV3-1 and TRBJ1-5; D is uncertain. This CDR3 has 13 amino acids. The V gene's germline CDR1 is LGHDT and CDR2 YNNKEL (reference sequence). The germline V and J ends were trimmed by 2 bases and 6 bases, with 8 bases remaining between them. As DNA, the CDR3 is TGTGCCAGCAGCCAATCGAGGAGTCAGCCCCAGCATTTT. Translation gives CASSQSRSQPQHF.

This sequence joins TRBV29-1 and TRBJ2-7; maybe TRBD2 (7 bases). Germline V lookup: CDR1 SQVTM, CDR2 ANQGSEA. The CDR3 is made up of 14 amino acids. V lost 6 bases to trimming and J lost 3 bases, with 18 bases between them. The chain's CDR3 is CSVVGGDTGYEQYF. The CDR3 nucleotides are TGCAGCGTCGTAGGGGGGGATACGGGCTACGAGCAGTACTTC.

The rearrangement joins TRBV5-5 to TRBJ2-7, with 7 nucleotides matching TRBD1. Trimming at V came to 2 bases and at J to 4 bases, leaving 9 bases not matched to a gene. The CDR3 covers 15 residues. Germline V CDR1 and CDR2: SGHKS, YYEKEE (reference sequence). CDR3 DNA sequence: TGTGCCAGCAGCTTAAACAGGGGTATCTCGTACGAGCAGTACTTC. Translating gives CASSLNRGISYEQYF.

The V and J genes are TRBV7-9 and TRBJ2-7; no clear D gene. CDR1 and CDR2 (germline): SEHNR, FQNEAQ (reference sequence). V lost 11 bases and J lost 4, with 18 bases in between. CDR3 length equals 13 residues. CDR3 DNA sequence: TGTGCCGTTTCTGTCGATACTGCTTACGAGCAGTACGTC. As protein: CAVSVDTAYEQYV.

The chain carries TRBV12-3 or TRBV12-4 and TRBJ2-1; no clear D gene. The CDR3 spans 13 residues. The V end lost 1 base, the J end lost 9 bases, and 10 bases lay between the germline ends. CDR3 loop: CASSLGVVGEQFF. The CDR3 bases are TGTGCCAGCAGTTTAGGGGTCGTCGGTGAGCAGTTCTTC.

J is TRBJ2-1 and V is TRBV5-6; the D gene could be TRBD1 or TRBD2 (5 bases each). With 0 bases removed from V and 7 bases from J, the gap between germline ends came to 14 bases. There are 15 residues in the CDR3. Germline loops: CDR1 SGHDT, CDR2 YYEEEE. The DNA of the CDR3 is TGTGCCAGCAGCTTGGGGCCTAGGGGAGTAAATGAGCAGTTCTTC. Its protein is CASSLGPRGVNEQFF.

V is TRBV5-1 and J is TRBJ1-3, with no clear D. Per germline, CDR1 SGHRS and CDR2 YFSETQ. V lost 0 bases to trimming and J lost 3 bases, with 7 bases between them. The CDR3 covers 14 residues. The CDR3 loop is CASSLASGGNTIYF. For the CDR3, the DNA is TGCGCCAGCAGCTTGGCCTCAGGTGGAAACACCATATATTTT.

This clonotype was detected only a few times. The V gene is TRBV12-3 or TRBV12-4, the J gene TRBJ1-6; D uncertain. The CDR3 covers 14 residues. The V and J ends lost 7 bases and 10 bases respectively, with 17 bases between them. The CDR3 reads CASTPSGIRSPLHF. The CDR3 DNA is TGTGCCAGCACTCCGTCGGGGATTCGATCACCCCTCCACTTT.

This clonotype has only a few counts. The CDR3 region is CASSFSGSLFYEQFF. The CDR3 region has the DNA TGTGCCAGCAGTTTTAGCGGGAGTCTTTTTTATGAGCAGTTCTTC. This chain uses TRBV27 with TRBJ2-1; 9 bases fit TRBD2. CDR3 size: 15 residues. Germline V CDR1 and CDR2: MNHEY, SMNVEV (reference sequence). V lost 3 bases to trimming and J lost 8 bases; unmatched junction nucleotides: 8.

The chain recombines TRBV5-1 with TRBJ2-7; tentatively, D is TRBD1 (5 bases). Trimming shortened V by 4 bases and J by 7 bases, and 15 bases separated the two germline ends. The germline V gene encodes CDR1 SGHRS and CDR2 YFSETQ. CDR3 length: 13 residues. The CDR3 region has the DNA TGCGCCAGCAGCCTAGTAGATAGGGGAGAGCAGTACTTC. Protein: CASSLVDRGEQYF.